The sample holds many counts of the clone carrying this T cell receptor (beta chain). Antigen specificity is unknown. Germline V CDR1 and CDR2: LNHNV, YYDKDF (reference sequence). The CDR3 has 13 amino acids. V was clipped by 5 bases and J by 4 bases, with 12 bases between them. The data stem from a study of post-analysis software for immune sequencing data. Study results and limitations: Samples sharing a preparation batch grouped tightly together when assessed by F measure. When patients were compared with controls, about five TRBV segments were more frequent, TRBV5-6, TRBV5-1 and TRBV20-1 among them.

Carried by the TCR beta cDNA libraries were unique molecular identifiers. TCRdb re-derived calls from the PCR reads in MiXCR, one entry per CDR3 protein. In the table there are roughly 400,000 distinct CDR3 sequences, approximately 37% of which are singletons. The sample was blood. This clonotype originated in a girl aged 2 to 10 with multiple sclerosis. The chain combines TRBV15 with TRBJ2-7; D might be TRBD2 (6 bases). CDR3 coding DNA: TGTGCCACCAGCCGGGCAAGCGGGTACGAGCAGTACTTC. This encodes CATSRASGYEQYF.